The 21 T cell receptor beta chains reported below all come from one sample, sequenced in a study of blood T cell repertoires in COVID-19. This table comes from immunoSEQ multiplex PCR, and its TCRdb copy is limited to in-frame clones, with some not included. The table lists about 80,000 clones, roughly three quarters of them singletons. The sequenced material came from peripheral blood. The receptors were sampled from a man between 65 and 85 years old with active or convalescent COVID-19.

This rearrangement joins TRBV20-1 to TRBJ2-5, with 10 nucleotides matching TRBD2. After removal of 3 bases from V and 2 bases from J, the junction contained 6 bases not matched to a gene. Per the germline V gene, CDR1 is DFQATT and CDR2 is SNEGSKA (reference sequence). The CDR3 runs to 15 residues. CDR3 sequence (DNA): TGCAGTGCTAGTTTAGCGGGGGGTATACAAGAGACCCAGTACTTC. It is translated as CSASLAGGIQETQYF.

The chain links TRBV6-1 to TRBJ1-5; D ambiguous. CDR3 length: 12 amino acids. V gave up 3 bases and J gave up 9 bases, with 9 bases separating them. CDR1 is MNHNS, CDR2 SASEGT, per germline. This CDR3 is CASSEEVRPQHF. Here the CDR3 DNA reads TGTGCCAGCAGTGAGGAGGTTCGGCCCCAGCATTTT.

This clone was picked up one time. The chain recombines TRBV10-2 with TRBJ1-6, with 11 bases that match TRBD1. This CDR3 is built from 16 residues. V gave up 3 bases and J gave up 4 bases; unmatched junction bases: 2. Germline lookup yields CDR1 WSHSY and CDR2 SAAADI. The CDR3 DNA follows: TGCGCCAGCAGTGAACGGGACAGGGGGTATAATTCACCCCTCCACTTT. Its translation: CASSERDRGYNSPLHF.

The chain carries TRBV5-1 and TRBJ2-7, with a weak D call TRBD2 (5 bases). The CDR3 totals 13 residues. Germline CDR1 and CDR2: SGHRS and YFSETQ. With 3 bases removed from V and 2 bases from J, the gap between germline ends came to 9 bases. The CDR3 DNA is TGCGCCAGCAGCTCTACCGGGACCTACGAGCAGTACTTC. It codes for CASSSTGTYEQYF. Together with reference TRBV5-1 and TRBJ2-7, the CDR3 gives the full variable domain: KAGVTQTPRYLIKTRGQQVTLSCSPISGHRSVSWYQQTPGQGLQFLFEYFSETQRNKGNFPGRFSGRQFSNSRSEMNVSTLELGDSALYLCASSSTGTYEQYFGPGTRLTVT.

The rearrangement links TRBV29-1 to TRBJ1-2; D is ambiguous. V lost 6 bases to trimming and J lost 6 bases, with 17 bases between them. Germline V lookup: CDR1 SQVTM, CDR2 ANQGSEA. The CDR3 sequence is 13 residues long. Written as DNA, the CDR3 is TGCAGCGTCGAACCGATAAACGGGAATGGCTACACCTTC. Its translation is CSVEPINGNGYTF.

Worth noting for this clone: Sequence at one end of the junction differs from germline and may be a read error. This chain joins TRBV3-1 (or the pseudogene TRBV3-2) and TRBJ2-7, with D perhaps TRBD1 (5 bases). CDR3 size: 15 residues. The germline CDR1 and CDR2 sequences are LGHDT and YNNKEL (reference sequence). The CDR3 DNA reads TGTGCCAGCAGGGGGCACCCATGGGCGTCCTCCGAGCAGTACTTC. Its protein is CASRGHPWASSEQYF.

This clone was found a few times. V and J are TRBV28 and TRBJ2-7; D is ambiguous. The CDR3 consists of 13 residues. The ends were cut back, 8 bases at V and 1 base at J, with 12 bases in the middle. The germline gives CDR1 MDHEN, CDR2 SYDVKM. The chain's CDR3 is CASEAQISYEQYF. The CDR3 nucleotides read TGTGCCAGCGAGGCTCAGATTTCCTACGAGCAGTACTTC.

CDR3 coding DNA: TGTGCCTACTTCAGACTAGCGGGGGGGCCGGGAAATGAGCAGTTCTTC. The encoded protein is CAYFRLAGGPGNEQFF. J is TRBJ2-1 and V is TRBV30; TRBD2 aligns across 14 bases. The trim removed 7 bases at V and 7 bases at J, leaving 12 bases unmatched. Looked up from germline, CDR1 is GTSNPN and CDR2 is SVGIG (reference sequence). This CDR3 contains 16 residues.

The gene calls are TRBV2 and TRBJ2-5; TRBD1 might be the D (6 bases). Germline CDR1 reads SNHLY; CDR2 reads FYNNEI. The V end lost 6 bases, the J end lost 5 bases, and 7 bases lay between the germline ends. The CDR3 has 11 residues. The CDR3 loop reads CASRRGETQYF. The CDR3 nucleotides are TGTGCCAGCAGGAGGGGGGAGACCCAGTACTTC.

The chain joins TRBV2 to TRBJ2-7, with TRBD2 identical over 11 bases. CDR1 and CDR2 (germline): SNHLY, FYNNEI. V lost 8 bases, J lost 7 bases, and 13 bases stayed unmatched. There are 15 residues in the CDR3. CDR3 sequence reads: CASRLTSGGKGEQYF. The CDR3 DNA sequence: TGTGCCAGCCGACTTACTAGCGGGGGCAAGGGGGAGCAGTACTTC.

The J gene is TRBJ1-2, the V gene TRBV11-3; tentatively, D is TRBD1 (5 bases). CDR1 and CDR2 (germline): SGHNT, YENEEA. V dropped 5 bases and J dropped 5 bases, with 12 bases sitting between them. The length of the CDR3 is 13 residues. Here the CDR3 DNA reads TGTGCCAGCAGCGCCCGACAGACTTATGGCTACACCTTC. Translating gives CASSARQTYGYTF.

This clone has more than one count but fewer than ten. The chain couples TRBV5-6 to TRBJ1-2; TRBD1 aligns across 7 bases. CDR1 and CDR2 (germline): SGHDT, YYEEEE. The V and J ends lost 6 bases and 8 bases, in that order; junction bases with no gene match: 10. The CDR3 is made up of 13 amino acids. This CDR3 is CASKTGQRRGYTF. CDR3 coding DNA: TGTGCCAGCAAAACGGGACAGCGAAGGGGCTACACCTTC.

This clone has more than one count but fewer than ten. V gene TRBV27 combines with J gene TRBJ1-2; 10 bases are a match to TRBD1. V was pared by 6 bases and J by 8 bases, with 3 bases of the junction left unmatched. The CDR3 spans 12 residues. Germline lookup yields CDR1 MNHEY and CDR2 SMNVEV (reference sequence). The DNA for the CDR3 is TGTGCCAGCAGAAGGGACAGGGGAGGCTACACCTTC. It yields the protein CASRRDRGGYTF.

The chain employs TRBV10-3 and TRBJ1-4, with 11 positions matching TRBD1. With 0 bases clipped from V and 7 bases from J, the junction kept 4 bases outside the gene matches. The CDR3 is 16 residues long. Germline CDR1 and CDR2: ENHRY and SYGVKD. The DNA of the CDR3 is TGTGCCATCAGTGAGTCCGTGGGGACAGGGGGTGAAAAACTGTTTTTT. Its protein is CAISESVGTGGEKLFF.

The rearrangement links TRBV11-3 to TRBJ2-1; D is uncertain. Germline lookup yields CDR1 SGHNT and CDR2 YENEEA. V was clipped by 5 bases and J by 3 bases, with 11 bases between them. The CDR3 consists of 14 residues. The CDR3 sequence: CASSATVFYNEQFF. The DNA of the CDR3 is TGTGCCAGCAGCGCGACTGTCTTCTACAATGAGCAGTTCTTC.

J is TRBJ1-4 and V is TRBV5-4; no reliable D call. Per the germline V gene, CDR1 is SGHNT and CDR2 is YYREEE (reference sequence). The CDR3 consists of 12 residues. Trimming took 5 bases from V and 8 from J, leaving 10 bases between them. The CDR3 nucleotides read TGTGCCAGCAGTTGGCCCGGGGAAAAACTGTTTTTT. This translates into CASSWPGEKLFF. The full variable domain, completed using reference TRBV5-4 and TRBJ1-4, is ETGVTQSPTHLIKTRGQQVTLRCSSQSGHNTVSWYQQALGQGPQFIFQYYREEENGRGNFPPRFSGLQFPNYSSELNVNALELDDSALYLCASSWPGEKLFFGSGTQLSVL.

The J gene is TRBJ2-5, the V gene TRBV20-1; no firm D call. In germline, CDR1 is DFQATT, CDR2 SNEGSKA (reference sequence). The CDR3 runs to 11 residues. V shed 6 bases and J shed 5 bases, with 10 bases lying between them. The CDR3 DNA is TGCAGTGCCGCCCAGGCGGAGACCCAGTACTTC. Translation gives CSAAQAETQYF.

The chain links TRBV18 to TRBJ2-5; TRBD2 aligns across 10 bases. Germline trimming cut 6 bases from V and 4 bases from J; bases unmatched to any gene: 5. Germline V gene lookup returns CDR1 KGHSH and CDR2 LQKENI. The CDR3 totals 14 residues. CDR3 in amino acids: CASSNLAGAETQYF. CDR3 DNA: TGTGCCAGCTCCAACCTAGCGGGGGCAGAGACCCAGTACTTC.

The CDR3 spells CASSLSPPSYEQYF. Here the CDR3 DNA reads TGCGCCAGCAGCTTGTCTCCCCCCTCCTACGAGCAGTACTTC. The chain joins TRBV5-1 to TRBJ2-7; D remains ambiguous. The V and J ends lost 1 base and 0 bases respectively, with 8 bases between them. Germline CDR1 reads SGHRS; CDR2 reads YFSETQ. CDR3 length: 14 residues.

The CDR3 region is CAWSRARDTQYF. DNA of the CDR3: TGTGCCTGGAGCAGAGCGAGAGATACGCAGTATTTT. The chain is built from TRBV30 and TRBJ2-3; D unresolved. V lost 3 bases and J 5 bases, leaving 9 bases between the germline ends. This CDR3 region has 12 residues. Germline CDR1 and CDR2: GTSNPN and SVGIG (reference sequence).

V gene TRBV6-5 combines with J gene TRBJ1-3; D gene unclear. Germline lookup yields CDR1 MNHEY and CDR2 SVGAGI. The germline V and J ends were trimmed by 9 bases and 0 bases, with 9 bases remaining between them. CDR3 length: 13 amino acids. The CDR3: CASGILSGNTIYF. The CDR3 coding sequence is TGTGCCAGTGGCATCCTCTCTGGAAACACCATATATTTT.